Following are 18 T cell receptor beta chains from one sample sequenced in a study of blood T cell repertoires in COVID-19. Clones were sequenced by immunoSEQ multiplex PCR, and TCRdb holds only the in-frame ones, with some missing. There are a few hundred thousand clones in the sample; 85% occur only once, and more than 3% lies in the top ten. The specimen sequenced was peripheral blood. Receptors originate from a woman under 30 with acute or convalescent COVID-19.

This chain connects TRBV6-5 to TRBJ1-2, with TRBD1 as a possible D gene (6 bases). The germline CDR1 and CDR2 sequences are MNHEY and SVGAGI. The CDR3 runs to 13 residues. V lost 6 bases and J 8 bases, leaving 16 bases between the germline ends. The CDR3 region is CASSQSRGSGYTF. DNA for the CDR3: TGTGCCAGCAGCCAATCCAGGGGCTCAGGCTACACCTTC.

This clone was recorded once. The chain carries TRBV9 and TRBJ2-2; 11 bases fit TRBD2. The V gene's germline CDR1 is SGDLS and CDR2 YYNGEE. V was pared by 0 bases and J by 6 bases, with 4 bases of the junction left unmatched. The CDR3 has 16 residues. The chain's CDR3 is CASSVEPSGRPGELFF. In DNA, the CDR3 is TGTGCCAGCAGCGTAGAGCCTAGCGGGAGGCCCGGGGAGCTGTTTTTT.

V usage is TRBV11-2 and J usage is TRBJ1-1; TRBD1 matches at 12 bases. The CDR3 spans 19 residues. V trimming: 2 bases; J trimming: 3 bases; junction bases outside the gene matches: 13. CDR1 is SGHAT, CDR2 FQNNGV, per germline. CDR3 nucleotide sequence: TGTGCCAGCAGCTTAAGTCCGGGACAGGGGGCGCTCATCGACACTGAAGCTTTCTTT. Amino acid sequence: CASSLSPGQGALIDTEAFF.

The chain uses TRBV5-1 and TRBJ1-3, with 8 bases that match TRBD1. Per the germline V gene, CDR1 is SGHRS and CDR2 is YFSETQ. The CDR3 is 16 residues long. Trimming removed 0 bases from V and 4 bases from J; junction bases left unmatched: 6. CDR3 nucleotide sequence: TGCGCCAGCAGCTTGGGACGGACAGGGTACGGAAACACCATATATTTT. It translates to CASSLGRTGYGNTIYF.

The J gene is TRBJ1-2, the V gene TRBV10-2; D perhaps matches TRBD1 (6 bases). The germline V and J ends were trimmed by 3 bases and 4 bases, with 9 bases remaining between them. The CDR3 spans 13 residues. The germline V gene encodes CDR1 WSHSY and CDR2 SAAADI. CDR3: CASSEGGFYGYTF. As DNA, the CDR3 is TGCGCCAGCAGTGAAGGGGGATTCTATGGCTACACCTTC.

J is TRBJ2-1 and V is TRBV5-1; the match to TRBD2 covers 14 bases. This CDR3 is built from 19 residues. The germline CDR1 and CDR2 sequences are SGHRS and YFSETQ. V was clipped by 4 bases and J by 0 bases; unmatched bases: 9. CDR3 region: CASSSEGLAGAYSYNEQFF. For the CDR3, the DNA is TGCGCCAGCAGCAGCGAGGGACTAGCGGGGGCCTACTCCTACAATGAGCAGTTCTTC. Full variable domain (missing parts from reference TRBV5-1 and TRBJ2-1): KAGVTQTPRYLIKTRGQQVTLSCSPISGHRSVSWYQQTPGQGLQFLFEYFSETQRNKGNFPGRFSGRQFSNSRSEMNVSTLELGDSALYLCASSSEGLAGAYSYNEQFFGPGTRLTVL.

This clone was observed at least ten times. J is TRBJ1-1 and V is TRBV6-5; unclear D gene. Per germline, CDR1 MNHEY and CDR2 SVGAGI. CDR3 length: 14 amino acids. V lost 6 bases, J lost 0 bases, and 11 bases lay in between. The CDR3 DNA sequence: TGTGCCAGCAGCCAGGTTCCGATGAACACTGAAGCTTTCTTT. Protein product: CASSQVPMNTEAFF.

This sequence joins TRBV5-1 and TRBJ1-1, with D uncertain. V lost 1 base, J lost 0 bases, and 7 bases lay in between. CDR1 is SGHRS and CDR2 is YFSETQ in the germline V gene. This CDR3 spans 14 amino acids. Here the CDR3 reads CASSLPNMNTEAFF. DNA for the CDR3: TGCGCCAGCAGCTTGCCCAACATGAACACTGAAGCTTTCTTT.

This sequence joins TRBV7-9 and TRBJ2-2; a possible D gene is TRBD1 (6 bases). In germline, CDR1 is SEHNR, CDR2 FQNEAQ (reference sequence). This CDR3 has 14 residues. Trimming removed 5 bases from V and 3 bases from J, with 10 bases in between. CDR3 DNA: TGTGCCAGCAGCGACGGACAGTACACCGGGGAGCTGTTTTTT. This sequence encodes CASSDGQYTGELFF.

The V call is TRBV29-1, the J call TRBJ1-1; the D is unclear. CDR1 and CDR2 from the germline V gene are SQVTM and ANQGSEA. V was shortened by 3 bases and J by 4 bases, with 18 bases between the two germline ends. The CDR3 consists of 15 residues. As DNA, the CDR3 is TGCAGCGTTGAGCTCGGTTTCGGGTCAGCCACTGAAGCTTTCTTT. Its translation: CSVELGFGSATEAFF.

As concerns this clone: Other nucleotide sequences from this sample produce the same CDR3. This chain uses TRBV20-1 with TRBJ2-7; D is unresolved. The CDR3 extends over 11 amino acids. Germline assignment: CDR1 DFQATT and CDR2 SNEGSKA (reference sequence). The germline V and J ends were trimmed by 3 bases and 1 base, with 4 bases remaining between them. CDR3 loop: CSARASYEQYF. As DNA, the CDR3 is TGCAGTGCTAGGGCTTCCTACGAGCAGTACTTC.

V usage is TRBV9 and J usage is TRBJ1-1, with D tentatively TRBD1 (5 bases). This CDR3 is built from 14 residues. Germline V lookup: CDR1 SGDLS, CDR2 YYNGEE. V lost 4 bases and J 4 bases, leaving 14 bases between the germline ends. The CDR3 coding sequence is TGTGCCAGCAGCTTCGGGGCGGGGCCCACTGAAGCTTTCTTT. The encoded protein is CASSFGAGPTEAFF.

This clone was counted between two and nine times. The CDR3 sequence is CASSVGGTANSPLHF. The DNA for the CDR3 is TGTGCCAGCAGCGTAGGAGGGACAGCAAATTCACCCCTCCACTTT. V is TRBV9 and J is TRBJ1-6, with 7 bases lining up with TRBD1. The V segment lost 0 bases and the J segment 7 bases; nucleotides outside the gene matches: 4. The CDR3 has 15 residues. The germline gives CDR1 SGDLS, CDR2 YYNGEE.

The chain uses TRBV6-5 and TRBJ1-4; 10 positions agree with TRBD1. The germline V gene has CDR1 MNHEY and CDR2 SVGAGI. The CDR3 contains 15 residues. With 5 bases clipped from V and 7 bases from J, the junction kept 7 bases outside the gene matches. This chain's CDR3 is CASSNGDRGLEKLFF. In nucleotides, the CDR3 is TGTGCCAGCAGTAATGGAGACAGGGGGCTTGAAAAACTGTTTTTT.

This chain's CDR3 is CASSIGGPPGQGADGYTF. CDR3 DNA: TGTGCCAGTAGTATAGGGGGGCCACCGGGACAGGGGGCGGATGGCTACACCTTC. The rearrangement links TRBV19 to TRBJ1-2; TRBD1 matches 12 bases. The CDR3 has 18 residues. V was pared by 1 base and J by 6 bases, with 12 bases of the junction left unmatched. Germline CDR1 is LNHDA and CDR2 is SQIVND (reference sequence).

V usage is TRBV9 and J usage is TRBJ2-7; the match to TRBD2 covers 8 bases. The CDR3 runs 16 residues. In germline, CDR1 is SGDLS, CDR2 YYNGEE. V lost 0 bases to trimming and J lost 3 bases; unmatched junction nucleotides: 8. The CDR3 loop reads CASSVGGAGGLYEQYF. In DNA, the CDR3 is TGTGCCAGCAGCGTAGGCGGGGCGGGAGGACTCTACGAGCAGTACTTC.

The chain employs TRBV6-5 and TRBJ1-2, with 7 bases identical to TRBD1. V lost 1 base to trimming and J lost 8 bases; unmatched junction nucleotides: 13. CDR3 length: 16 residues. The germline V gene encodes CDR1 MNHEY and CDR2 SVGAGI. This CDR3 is CASSYYLRGGAEGYTF. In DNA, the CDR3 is TGTGCCAGCAGTTACTACCTGAGAGGGGGCGCAGAGGGCTACACCTTC.

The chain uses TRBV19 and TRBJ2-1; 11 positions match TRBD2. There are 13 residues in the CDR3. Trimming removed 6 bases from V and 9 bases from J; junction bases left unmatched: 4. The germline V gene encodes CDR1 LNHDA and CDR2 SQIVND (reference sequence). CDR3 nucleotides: TGTGCCAGTAGACTAGCGGGAGAAGGTGAGCAGTTCTTC. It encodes CASRLAGEGEQFF.